The 13 T cell receptor beta chains reported below all come from one sample, sequenced in a study of T cell changes during pregnancy in multiple sclerosis. Profiling relied on immunoSEQ multiplex PCR, and the TCRdb table lists in-frame clones only, not all of them. This table has over 50,000 clones, roughly 90% appearing once. Sequencing used peripheral blood, obtained after pregnancy. The receptors shown here come from a female donor with multiple sclerosis, enrolled in a pregnancy study.

This chain connects TRBV5-8 to TRBJ1-4; D not resolved. Germline V gene sequence: CDR1 SGHTS, CDR2 YDEGEE. The CDR3 has 14 residues. V was cut by 2 bases and J by 5 bases, with 10 bases left in between. The CDR3, as DNA: TGTGCCAGCAGCTTAGGAGAGGTCAATGAAAAACTGTTTTTT. Amino acid sequence: CASSLGEVNEKLFF. Looking up the rest from reference TRBV5-8 and TRBJ1-4 gives the full variable domain: EAGVTQSPTHLIKTRGQQATLRCSPISGHTSVYWYQQALGLGLQFLLWYDEGEERNRGNFPPRFSGRQFPNYSSELNVNALELEDSALYLCASSLGEVNEKLFFGSGTQLSVL.

About this clone itself: Within the sample, other DNA sequences also encode this same CDR3. J is TRBJ2-1 and V is TRBV27; weak D call: TRBD1 (5 bases). Trimming pared 0 bases from V and 6 bases from J, leaving 6 bases between. The length of the CDR3 is 13 residues. Per germline, CDR1 MNHEY and CDR2 SMNVEV (reference sequence). CDR3 loop: CASSLSRGNEQFF. The CDR3 DNA follows: TGTGCCAGCAGTTTATCAAGGGGCAATGAGCAGTTCTTC.

The chain couples TRBV5-4 to TRBJ1-1; no firm D call. Trimming pared 4 bases from V and 1 base from J, leaving 11 bases between. The CDR3 totals 14 residues. CDR1 and CDR2 from the germline V gene are SGHNT and YYREEE (reference sequence). This chain's CDR3 is CASSPNSGNTEAFF. The DNA for the CDR3 is TGTGCCAGCAGCCCTAATTCCGGGAACACTGAAGCTTTCTTT.

The gene calls are TRBV27 and TRBJ1-6; D gene unclear. Trimming cost V 7 bases and J 0 bases, with 4 bases left between them. This CDR3 spans 13 amino acids. CDR1 is MNHEY and CDR2 is SMNVEV in the germline V gene (reference sequence). The CDR3 region has the DNA TGTGCCAGCACCGTCTCCTATAATTCACCCCTCCACTTT. It yields the protein CASTVSYNSPLHF.

The chain is built from TRBV7-9 and TRBJ1-2, with TRBD1 matching over 7 bases. Per the germline V gene, CDR1 is SEHNR and CDR2 is FQNEAQ (reference sequence). After removal of 5 bases from V and 8 bases from J, the junction contained 5 bases not matched to a gene. The CDR3 covers 12 residues. The CDR3 here is CASSRDSAGYTF. The CDR3 region has the DNA TGTGCCAGCAGCCGGGACAGCGCGGGCTACACCTTC.

The rearrangement joins TRBV27 to TRBJ1-2; perhaps TRBD1 as D (5 bases). The CDR3 length is 13 residues. V lost 6 bases and J 6 bases, leaving 14 bases between the germline ends. The germline CDR1 and CDR2 sequences are MNHEY and SMNVEV (reference sequence). CDR3: CASRSQGSHGYTF. Here the CDR3 DNA reads TGTGCCAGCAGGTCCCAGGGTTCACATGGCTACACCTTC.

This sequence joins TRBV9 and TRBJ1-2, with D perhaps matching TRBD1 (6 bases). CDR1 is SGDLS and CDR2 is YYNGEE in the germline V gene. The CDR3 has 14 residues. Trimming stripped 2 bases from V and 7 bases from J, with 15 bases between. In DNA, the CDR3 is TGTGCCAGCAGCGTCTCGACAGGACCGGGTGGCTACACCTTC. It encodes CASSVSTGPGGYTF.

This chain joins TRBV7-9 and TRBJ1-6, with TRBD1 matching over 11 bases. The ends lost 5 bases at V and 7 bases at J; junction bases unmatched: 7. Germline V gene sequence: CDR1 SEHNR, CDR2 FQNEAQ (reference sequence). The CDR3 spans 16 residues. CDR3 region: CASSPRDRGVNSPLHF. The CDR3 DNA sequence: TGTGCCAGCAGCCCAAGGGACAGGGGGGTAAATTCACCCCTCCACTTT.

V and J are TRBV5-6 and TRBJ2-7, with 8 nucleotides matching TRBD1. CDR3 length equals 18 residues. The J segment lost 3 bases and the V segment lost 2 bases, leaving 16 bases of the junction unmatched. Germline loops: CDR1 SGHDT, CDR2 YYEEEE. The DNA of the CDR3 is TGTGCCAGCAGCTTTTTTATAGGCTTGGACAGGGCCTTCTACGAGCAGTACTTC. This encodes CASSFFIGLDRAFYEQYF.

This chain links TRBV10-3 with TRBJ2-5; D is ambiguous. CDR1 is ENHRY, CDR2 SYGVKD, per germline. This CDR3 region has 13 residues. V was pared by 11 bases and J by 4 bases, with 17 bases between. The CDR3 here is CAATRGIGETQYF. CDR3 coding DNA: TGTGCCGCCACGAGAGGAATTGGAGAGACCCAGTACTTC.

The chain has TRBV28 and TRBJ2-7; a possible D gene is TRBD1 (6 bases). CDR3 size: 18 residues. Trimming cost V 4 bases and J 1 base, with 23 bases left between them. Germline CDR1 and CDR2: MDHEN and SYDVKM. This chain's CDR3 is CASSYTYRVRSPSYEQYF. DNA for the CDR3: TGTGCCAGCAGTTACACCTACAGGGTTAGATCACCTTCCTACGAGCAGTACTTC.

The rearrangement links TRBV2 to TRBJ1-4, with 8 bases fitting TRBD1. J was trimmed by 5 bases and V by 7 bases; bases with no gene match: 6. Per germline, CDR1 SNHLY and CDR2 FYNNEI. This CDR3 region has 14 residues. The CDR3 region is CASNGQGRNEKLFF. Here the CDR3 DNA reads TGTGCCAGCAATGGACAGGGCAGGAATGAAAAACTGTTTTTT.

This clone came up once. The chain couples TRBV4-1 to TRBJ1-2; TRBD1 might be the D (6 bases). V lost 0 bases and J 2 bases, leaving 13 bases between the germline ends. CDR1 is MGHRA, CDR2 YSYEKL, per germline. This CDR3 is built from 16 residues. This CDR3 reads CASSQERGGLNYGYTF. CDR3 nucleotide sequence: TGCGCCAGCAGCCAAGAGAGGGGGGGATTGAACTATGGCTACACCTTC.